This TCR beta chain was found in a study of blood T cell repertoires in COVID-19. Background on the study: Italy, Spain and the United States were the sources of the convalescent and acute COVID-19 samples. Sample material is recorded as cDNA or gDNA derived from T cells, B-cell-depleted T cells, or PBMCs.

As originally analysed: Using reference gene primer amplification, nucleated cell counts were estimated. The table came from immunoSEQ multiplex PCR; TCRdb's copy has only in-frame clones and leaves some out. For V, J and clone size, that table is used; D and trimming come from the DNA. Of around 110,000 clones listed, 90% to 95% are singletons. This clone occurred a few times. The identical CDR3 is also encoded by other nucleotide sequences in the sample. J lost 7 bases, V lost 4 bases, and 6 bases had no gene match. The CDR3 sequence is 14 residues long. From germline, CDR1 is KGHDR and CDR2 SFDVKD. This clonotype was sampled from a woman aged 25 to 39 with acute or convalescent COVID-19. The sample consisted of peripheral blood. The gene calls are TRBV24-1 and TRBJ1-2; 9 bases are shared with TRBD1. This chain's CDR3 is CATSDPGQGAGYTF. The DNA for the CDR3 is TGTGCCACCAGTGACCCGGGACAGGGCGCTGGCTACACCTTC.